The subject of this entry is one TCR beta chain. Its antigen is currently not known. Nothing much larger sits one base from this clone, and base qualities are not available. Receptor libraries were prepared by 5' RACE. Sequencing was carried out with an Illumina HiSeq 2000. A universal primer binding site was added through template switching, and the final cDNA carried a unique molecular identifier so that TCR cDNA molecules could be counted accurately. Specific primers in the conserved constant-segment region were used to synthesize first-strand cDNA for the TCR alpha and beta chains. Each cDNA library was double barcoded, with a SMART-Mk sample barcode plus Illumina barcodes, to control for contamination. TruSeq adapter sequences, together with Illumina sample barcodes, were added in two successive PCR steps. TCR alpha and beta cDNA libraries were sequenced on the Illumina HiSeq platform with custom primers. The original methods were these. Unique molecular identifiers were extracted from raw reads with MiGEC, and CDR3 positions were determined with MiXCR. Recombination models were inferred per individual with the repgenHMM and IGoR tools using an EM algorithm. Shared clonotype analysis was performed with the tcR package in R, normalizing sharing by the product of cloneset sizes. To study raw recombination without the effects of thymic and clonal selection, out-of-frame nonproductive sequences were analyzed. The public reads were reanalyzed by TCRdb: fastp trimming at Q25, MiXCR alignment, in-frame beta chains only. Rows merge per CDR3 protein into single entries with the most common DNA and genes. What appears here as the V and J calls and clone size reflects TCRdb's work, not the paper's. The sample has approximately 680,000 distinct CDR3 sequences on record, 7.1% of them singletons. Roughly 1.6% of the sample comes from the top ten.

This sample was included in a study of identical twins (dated by TCRdb to 2016 to 2017). Broadly, across the study: To test whether fetal clonotypes persist, this study deep-sequenced TCR alpha and beta repertoires from monozygotic twins, from unrelated adults of various ages, and from cord blood. Replicate twin experiments were performed at different times using different library preparation protocols to rule out contamination. Overall study outcomes, separate from this receptor: Because the same donors could not be followed over many years, the conclusions relied on cross-sectional statistical analysis. The excess sharing between twins in beta out-of-frame sequences was weaker because fewer shared sequences reduced the signal-to-noise ratio. Fewer insertions were carried by abundant cord blood beta clonotypes, a similar but weaker trend appeared in young adult naive repertoires, and no such trend appeared in memory repertoires. Out-of-frame TCR alpha sharing in monozygotic twins was systematically underestimated by recombination models, whereas sharing between unrelated individuals was in agreement with the recombination models. Invariant T cells such as MAIT and iNKT could partly confound zero-insertion analyses, though diverse VJ usage argued against this for most clonotypes. Compared with coincidental sharing between unrelated individuals, out-of-frame TCR alpha sequences shared between twins showed an excess of sequences with low generation probability.

Only healthy Caucasian donors were included. Three pairs of female monozygotic twins, all aged roughly 18 to 29 years, were included in the twin cohort. Peripheral blood mononuclear cells were used as the source from which RNA for TCR libraries was isolated. The CDR3 starts with the cysteine, ends with the phenylalanine, and has 15 residues. Only CDR3 DNA is held: 45 bases, read in frame from base 1. The germline V gene (reference sequence) provides CDR1 SGHKS and CDR2 YYEKEE. Unmatched junction bases come to 7, with V trimmed by 1 base and J by 3 bases. These data are also associated with another study on yellow fever vaccine responses in identical twins. As described in the second report: The T cell response to vaccination in identical twins was reported by the authors to appear partly convergent and partly personalized. In identical twins, the study followed T cell clones that responded to the vaccine with precision.

The sequencing sample was made of PBMCs. The receptor was derived from a woman between 18 and 29 years old in good health. The chain uses TRBV5-5 and TRBJ2-7; a stretch of 7 junction bases matches TRBD2. Here is the DNA: TGTGCCAGCAGCTTGACCCTAACTAGCGACTACGAGCAGTACTTC. It translates as CASSLTLTSDYEQYF.